This TCR beta chain was identified in a study of CD8+ T cells in alopecia areata. Study-wide context: Treatment comprised oral tofacitinib, 5 to 10 mg twice daily, in treated patients.

Overall study findings and caveats: Within the top 100, expanded CD8+ clones significantly decreased with tofacitinib, as did scalp clonality.

On this clone: Antigen specificity is unknown.

Specified treatment: oral pan-JAK inhibitor, 5-10 mg twice daily. Collected material from alopecia areata patients comprised lesional scalp punch biopsies and peripheral blood. From PBMCs, CD4+ and CD8+ T cells were sorted. Extracted RNA was reverse transcribed, and the resulting cDNA served as sequencing template. Assay: immunoSEQ multiplex PCR; the TCRdb copy retains only in-frame clones and omits some. The sample contains around 200,000 clones, less than 65% of which appear only once. Germline V gene sequence: CDR1 LNHDA, CDR2 SQIVND (reference sequence). Between the trimmed V and J ends, which lost 7 bases and 1 base, there was a span of 13 bases. The CDR3 runs 14 residues.

V and J are TRBV19 and TRBJ1-1, with a tentative D call TRBD1 (6 bases). Sequences were derived from CD4+ T cells sorted from blood, sampled at week 4, from a patient treated with tofacitinib. The clonotype originates from a human donor with alopecia areata. The CDR3 bases are TGTGCCAGTACCTGGGACAATAAGAACACTGAAGCTTTCTTT. Its protein is CASTWDNKNTEAFF.